These 5 T cell receptor beta chains originate from one sample sequenced in a study of early T cells in non-severe SARS-CoV-2 infection. MiXCR was run by TCRdb on the 5' RACE reads, yielding one entry per CDR3 protein. The sample has over 85,000 distinct CDR3 sequences; around 14% are singletons. Specimen: whole blood. These receptor sequences come from an adult who was a healthcare worker with PCR-confirmed SARS-CoV-2 infection or an uninfected control (not recorded which).

The chain uses TRBV25-1 and TRBJ1-1; maybe TRBD1 (5 bases). CDR3 length: 12 residues. Germline CDR1 is MGHDK and CDR2 is SYGVNS. V gave up 7 bases and J gave up 6 bases, with 12 bases separating them. CDR3 region: CASIGDVSEAFF. In DNA, the CDR3 is TGTGCCAGCATCGGGGACGTTTCTGAAGCTTTCTTT. Full variable domain (remainder filled in from reference TRBV25-1 and TRBJ1-1): EADIYQTPRYLVIGTGKKITLECSQTMGHDKMYWYQQDPGMELHLIHYSYGVNSTEKGDLSSESTVSRIRTEHFPLTLESARPSHTSQYLCASIGDVSEAFFGQGTRLTVV.

This clonotype was counted only a few times. This chain uses TRBV7-9 with TRBJ1-6; maybe TRBD1 (5 bases). V gave up 2 bases and J gave up 5 bases, with 13 bases separating them. The CDR3 contains 16 residues. In germline, CDR1 is SEHNR, CDR2 FQNEAQ (reference sequence). As DNA, the CDR3 is TGTGCCAGCAGCTTAAACTCGGGACCCGATAATTCACCCCTCCACTTT. Its protein is CASSLNSGPDNSPLHF.

This clonotype was seen repeatedly, ten times or more. The V call is TRBV4-1, the J call TRBJ2-3, with D unclear. The CDR3 covers 13 residues. Germline lookup yields CDR1 MGHRA and CDR2 YSYEKL. Between the trimmed V and J ends, which lost 4 bases and 2 bases, there was a span of 7 bases. CDR3 in amino acids: CASSPENTDTQYF. The DNA for the CDR3 is TGCGCCAGCAGCCCGGAGAACACAGATACGCAGTATTTT.

This clonotype occurred a few times. This chain uses TRBV2 with TRBJ2-3; D remains unclear. Trimming removed 9 bases at V and 2 bases at J, with 9 bases between. From germline, CDR1 is SNHLY and CDR2 FYNNEI. The CDR3 covers 12 residues. The CDR3 coding sequence is TGTGCCAGGGGAATTACCACAGATACGCAGTATTTT. The encoded protein is CARGITTDTQYF.

This chain joins TRBV10-3 and TRBJ1-3; 8 nucleotides align to TRBD1. Germline CDR1 reads ENHRY; CDR2 reads SYGVKD. V lost 10 bases to trimming and J lost 0 bases; unmatched junction nucleotides: 5. The CDR3 sequence is 14 residues long. In DNA, the CDR3 is TGTGCCACCTGGCAGGGGGCCTCTGGAAACACCATATATTTT. This codes for CATWQGASGNTIYF.